The rows below give T cell receptor beta chains drawn from one sample of a study of T cell changes during pregnancy in multiple sclerosis. The data were produced by immunoSEQ multiplex PCR, yet TCRdb's version contains in-frame clones alone and is incomplete. The data hold 35,000 to 50,000 clones, with roughly 87% observed a single time. This specimen was CD4+ T cells from peripheral blood mononuclear cells, taken after pregnancy. The receptors shown here come from a female donor with multiple sclerosis, enrolled in a pregnancy study. CDR3s include the opening cysteine and the closing phenylalanine or tryptophan. The D gene is left open where the match is weak. Not every row has a clone size; where given, it reads once, few, many or a size class.

TGTGCCTGGAGGGTTTCGGGCCTTCTACCGGGGGAGCAGTACTTC	CAWRVSGLLPGEQYF	TRBJ2-7	medium-sized	NA	TRBV30
TGTGCCAGCAGTTTCGTGCGGGAGGGTCCCGATACGCAGTATTTT	CASSFVREGPDTQYF	TRBJ2-3	few	TRBD2	TRBV27
TGCGCCAGCAGCTTGGGACGGAGCACCGGGGAGCTGTTTTTT	CASSLGRSTGELFF	TRBJ2-2	once	NA	TRBV5-1
TGTGCCAGCAGCTCGATCGGACAGGGATGGGGTGAAGCTTTCTTT	CASSSIGQGWGEAFF	TRBJ1-1	NA	TRBD1	TRBV11-2
TGTGCCAGCAGCTTGGATCGGTCACGGCGAGGGAACACTGAAGCTTTCTTT	CASSLDRSRRGNTEAFF	TRBJ1-1	NA	NA	TRBV5-6
TGTGCCAGCAGCCCTGGGACATCGAACCACAATGAGCAGTTCTTC	CASSPGTSNHNEQFF	TRBJ2-1	NA	NA	TRBV4-2
TGCGCCAGCAGGACCTTGACAGGGGGCTCCACTGAAGCTTTCTTT	CASRTLTGGSTEAFF	TRBJ1-1	NA	TRBD1	TRBV5-1
TGTGCCAGCAGCTTATCACTAACTCGACTAGCGGACCTCAATGAGCAGTTCTTC	CASSLSLTRLADLNEQFF	TRBJ2-1	NA	TRBD2	TRBV11-2
TGTGCCAGCTGGCCCAGCGGGATTAAGCTCAATGAGCAGTTCTTC	CASWPSGIKLNEQFF	TRBJ2-1	once	TRBD2	TRBV28
TGTGCCAGCAGCGCCGGGTCAAACTATGGCTACACCTTC	CASSAGSNYGYTF	TRBJ1-2	NA	NA	TRBV11-2
TGCGCCAGCAGCCAAGATTCGAGAGCTGCCTACGAGCAGTACTTC	CASSQDSRAAYEQYF	TRBJ2-7	NA	NA	TRBV4-1
TGCGCCAGCAGCCTAACAGGGGGGTACTACGAGCAGTACTTC	CASSLTGGYYEQYF	TRBJ2-7	NA	TRBD1	TRBV5-1
TGTGCCAGCAGTTTGTTGTCTAGCGGGAGGGTGGGCACCGGGGAGCTGTTTTTT	CASSLLSSGRVGTGELFF	TRBJ2-2	few	TRBD2	TRBV27
TGTGCCTGGAGGGAGACTAGCGGGGTTGATACGCAGTATTTT	CAWRETSGVDTQYF	TRBJ2-3	NA	TRBD2	TRBV30
TGTGCCAGTAGTCCACAGGGTGGCAATCAGCCCCAGCATTTT	CASSPQGGNQPQHF	TRBJ1-5	NA	NA	TRBV19
TGTGCCAGCAGTGAACCCGGTAGGAGCGGGAGCTATGAGCAGTTCTTC	CASSEPGRSGSYEQFF	TRBJ2-1	NA	TRBD2	TRBV2
TGCAGTGCCAAGGACTGGGGCTACACCTTC	CSAKDWGYTF	TRBJ1-2	NA	NA	TRBV20-1
TGTGCCAGCTCAGAGGACAGGGCTAGCAATCAGCCCCAGCATTTT	CASSEDRASNQPQHF	TRBJ1-5	NA	TRBD1	TRBV18
TGTGCCAGCAGCTTAGAGGTAGCGGGATCCAATGAGCAGTTCTTC	CASSLEVAGSNEQFF	TRBJ2-1	NA	TRBD2	TRBV7-9
TGCAGCGCCGGGACAACGAACACTGAAGCTTTCTTT	CSAGTTNTEAFF	TRBJ1-1	NA	NA	TRBV29-1
TGTGCCAGCTCAGCCCCGATGAGTGTAGAGACCCAGTACTTC	CASSAPMSVETQYF	TRBJ2-5	once	NA	TRBV18
TGCGCCAGCAGCCAATTATTCGATACGCAGTATTTT	CASSQLFDTQYF	TRBJ2-3	NA	NA	TRBV4-1
TGTGCCAGTAGCGCAGGGTCGGCTAGCGGGAGTCGCAATGAGCAGTTCTTC	CASSAGSASGSRNEQFF	TRBJ2-1	NA	TRBD2	TRBV19
TGTGCCAGCAGCTTAGACCCCGGGACAGGGCCTGGAAACACCATATATTTT	CASSLDPGTGPGNTIYF	TRBJ1-3	NA	TRBD1	TRBV7-4
TGCAGCGTTGAAAGGGGGCAGAACACTGAAGCTTTCTTT	CSVERGQNTEAFF	TRBJ1-1	NA	TRBD1	TRBV29-1
TGTGCCAGCAGCTTAGACAGCACTGAAGCTTTCTTT	CASSLDSTEAFF	TRBJ1-1	NA	NA	TRBV11-1
TGTGCTAGTGGCTCGGCCGCGGGGGCAGTTACGCAGTATTTT	CASGSAAGAVTQYF	TRBJ2-3	NA	NA	TRBV12-5
TGTGCCAGCAGCAGCAGGGTGGCGATTGGAAACACCATATATTTT	CASSSRVAIGNTIYF	TRBJ1-3	NA	NA	TRBV13
TGTGCCAGCAGCCGGGGGGCCGAGGAAAAACTGTTTTTT	CASSRGAEEKLFF	TRBJ1-4	NA	NA	TRBV6-5
TGTGCCAGCAGTTCCACGACAGGAAATGAAAAACTGTTTTTT	CASSSTTGNEKLFF	TRBJ1-4	NA	NA	TRBV6-5
TGCGCCAGCAGCTTGGGGCCTAGCGAGGCCCAGTACTTC	CASSLGPSEAQYF	TRBJ2-5	once	NA	TRBV5-1
TGCGCCAGCAGCTTGGGAGGGAGGGCCGGAACAGATACGCAGTATTTT	CASSLGGRAGTDTQYF	TRBJ2-3	NA	TRBD2	TRBV5-1
TGTGCCTGGGCCCCCCGGGGGGGGTACCAAGAGACCCAGTACTTC	CAWAPRGGYQETQYF	TRBJ2-5	NA	TRBD2	TRBV30
TGTGCCAGCAGCCGACTAGGAGTGACAGATACGCAGTATTTT	CASSRLGVTDTQYF	TRBJ2-3	few	NA	TRBV7-2
TGTGCCAGCAGCTCCCTTGGCGGGAGGGCTCACGAGCAGTACTTC	CASSSLGGRAHEQYF	TRBJ2-7	NA	TRBD2	TRBV5-5
TGTGCCAGCAGCTACGGGACACCCGATTCTCATGGCTACACCTTC	CASSYGTPDSHGYTF	TRBJ1-2	NA	NA	TRBV7-9